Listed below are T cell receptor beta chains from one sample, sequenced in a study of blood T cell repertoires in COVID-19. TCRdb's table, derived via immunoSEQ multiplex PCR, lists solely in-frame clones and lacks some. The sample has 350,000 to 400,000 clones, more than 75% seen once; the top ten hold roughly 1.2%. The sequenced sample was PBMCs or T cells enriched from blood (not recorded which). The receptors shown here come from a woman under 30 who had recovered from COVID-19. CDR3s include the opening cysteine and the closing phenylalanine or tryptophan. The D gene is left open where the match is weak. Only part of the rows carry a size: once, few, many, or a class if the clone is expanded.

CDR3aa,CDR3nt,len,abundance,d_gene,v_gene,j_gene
CASSLGTGLGEQFF,TGTGCCAGCAGCTTGGGGACAGGGTTAGGTGAGCAGTTCTTC,14,NA,TRBD1,TRBV7-9,TRBJ2-1
CASRDRDSNQPQHF,TGTGCCAGCAGGGACAGAGATAGCAATCAGCCCCAGCATTTT,14,NA,NA,TRBV6-6,TRBJ1-5
CASGRWTSGGARTQYF,TGTGCCAGCGGACGATGGACTAGCGGGGGCGCAAGGACCCAGTACTTC,16,NA,TRBD2,TRBV2,TRBJ2-5
CASSLYAPVGRVNQPQHF,TGTGCCAGCAGTTTATATGCCCCCGTGGGCAGGGTCAATCAGCCCCAGCATTTT,18,few,NA,TRBV27,TRBJ1-5
CASSLGPGEKLFF,TGCGCCAGCAGCTTGGGACCGGGGGAAAAACTGTTTTTT,13,NA,NA,TRBV5-1,TRBJ1-4
CASSLEPANTGELFF,TGTGCCAGCAGCCTGGAGCCCGCGAACACCGGGGAGCTGTTTTTT,15,once,NA,TRBV5-6,TRBJ2-2
CAWSVGGYEQYF,TGTGCCTGGAGTGTAGGAGGGTACGAGCAGTACTTC,12,NA,NA,TRBV30,TRBJ2-7
CASSSGTSGGGSETQYF,TGCGCCAGCAGCTCCGGGACTAGCGGGGGAGGGTCCGAGACCCAGTACTTC,17,NA,TRBD2,TRBV5-1,TRBJ2-5
CASGLGLGRRGAGPDTQYF,TGTGCTAGTGGTTTGGGGCTCGGTAGACGCGGCGCGGGCCCAGATACGCAGTATTTT,19,NA,NA,TRBV12-5,TRBJ2-3
CASSKSGTGGWYQDEQYF,TGTGCCAGCAGTAAATCCGGGACAGGGGGTTGGTATCAGGACGAGCAGTACTTC,18,NA,TRBD1,TRBV6-2/TRBV6-3,TRBJ2-7
CASIGEGGLWNEQFF,TGTGCCAGCATTGGAGAGGGGGGGCTGTGGAATGAGCAGTTCTTC,15,NA,NA,TRBV6-4,TRBJ2-1
CASSPNLGTASEAFF,TGTGCCAGCAGCCCAAACCTCGGGACTGCCTCTGAAGCTTTCTTT,15,NA,NA,TRBV7-3,TRBJ1-1
CASSAKGEAEAFF,TGTGCCAGCAGCGCAAAAGGGGAGGCTGAAGCTTTCTTT,13,NA,NA,TRBV21-1,TRBJ1-1
CASTRGTFQGYTF,TGTGCCAGCACCAGAGGGACATTCCAAGGCTACACCTTC,13,NA,NA,TRBV5-4,TRBJ1-2
CASSQKSGGETQYF,TGTGCCAGCAGCCAGAAGTCCGGGGGAGAGACCCAGTACTTC,14,NA,NA,TRBV5-4,TRBJ2-5
CAWSTGGGQPQHF,TGTGCCTGGAGCACAGGGGGCGGGCAGCCCCAGCATTTT,13,NA,TRBD1,TRBV30,TRBJ1-5
CAISEGDRLNTEAFF,TGTGCCATCAGTGAGGGGGACAGACTGAACACTGAAGCTTTCTTT,15,NA,TRBD1,TRBV10-3,TRBJ1-1
CASSPRGLIVTNEKLFF,TGTGCCAGCAGCCCGAGGGGGCTAATTGTTACTAATGAAAAACTGTTTTTT,17,NA,TRBD1,TRBV7-9,TRBJ1-4
CASNWAGGETQYF,TGTGCCAGCAACTGGGCAGGGGGCGAGACCCAGTACTTC,13,NA,TRBD1,TRBV2,TRBJ2-5
CASSLGAGANTEAFF,TGTGCCAGCAGCTTGGGGGCAGGGGCGAACACTGAAGCTTTCTTT,15,NA,NA,TRBV5-6,TRBJ1-1
CATGRDYGYTF,TGTGCCACCGGGAGAGACTATGGCTACACCTTC,11,NA,NA,TRBV6-5,TRBJ1-2
CASSPADRDTGELFF,TGTGCCAGCAGTCCCGCGGACAGGGACACCGGGGAGCTGTTTTTT,15,NA,TRBD1,TRBV28,TRBJ2-2